A single sample gave rise to the 27 T cell receptor beta chains below, sequenced in a study of spatial heterogeneity in lung cancer. TCRdb passed the 5' RACE reads through MiXCR, listing each CDR3 protein once. Among over 25,000 distinct CDR3 sequences, 7.5% to 10% were seen once, and the ten largest hold 35% to 40%. The sample's time point: sample taken at primary tumor resection. Sequencing covered unsorted whole RNA taken from tumor, nontumor lung or frozen PBMC. This material consisted of PBMCs, taken at surgery. The receptors originated from a female donor with early-stage non-small cell lung cancer.

In its sample, this clonotype was seen many times. The chain couples TRBV7-2 to TRBJ1-5; no clear D gene. This CDR3 comprises 14 residues. Germline CDR1 and CDR2: SGHTA and FQGNSA. V was trimmed by 5 bases and J by 7 bases, leaving 15 bases between them. The CDR3 DNA reads as TGTGCCAGCAGCCCCGGCCCAGTCGGCCAGCCCCAGCATTTT. Translating gives CASSPGPVGQPQHF.

This clonotype was detected many times. This chain joins TRBV6-2 or TRBV6-3 and TRBJ2-1, with D hard to call. The germline gives CDR1 MNHEY, CDR2 SVGEGT. The CDR3 covers 12 residues. Trimming cost V 5 bases and J 7 bases, with 9 bases left between them. CDR3 sequence reads: CASSHQTNEQFF. The CDR3 DNA is TGTGCCAGCAGTCATCAGACGAATGAGCAGTTCTTC.

This clonotype turned up a few times. The V gene is TRBV2, the J gene TRBJ2-7; 9 nucleotides line up with TRBD2. The CDR3 runs to 12 residues. Germline-derived CDR1 and CDR2 are SNHLY and FYNNEI. V trimming: 6 bases; J trimming: 9 bases; junction bases outside the gene matches: 6. In nucleotides, the CDR3 is TGTGCCAGCAGGGGGACTAGCCGCTGGCAGTACGTC. Translation gives CASRGTSRWQYV.

This clonotype was seen at least ten times. The genes are TRBV18 and TRBJ1-1; D ambiguous. CDR1 and CDR2 from the germline V gene are KGHSH and LQKENI. V dropped 0 bases and J dropped 4 bases, with 9 bases sitting between them. This CDR3 has 14 residues. In nucleotides, the CDR3 is TGTGCCAGCTCACCACCGCAACAGCTCACTGAAGCTTTCTTT. It is translated as CASSPPQQLTEAFF.

This clonotype was recorded a few times. This chain uses TRBV7-2 with TRBJ1-1, with a possible D match to TRBD1 (5 bases). The CDR3 sequence is 12 residues long. The V and J ends lost 5 bases and 7 bases respectively, with 11 bases between them. Germline V lookup: CDR1 SGHTA, CDR2 FQGNSA. CDR3 sequence: CASSDSFNEAFF. The CDR3 bases are TGTGCCAGCAGCGACAGCTTCAATGAAGCTTTCTTT.

The rearrangement links TRBV11-3 to TRBJ2-4; possible D gene TRBD1, 5 bases. CDR3 length equals 15 residues. Germline V gene lookup returns CDR1 SGHNT and CDR2 YENEEA. V gave up 3 bases and J gave up 7 bases, with 16 bases separating them. DNA for the CDR3: TGTGCCAGCAGCTTTGCAGGGCTCCTAAGGAACATTCAGTACTTC. It specifies CASSFAGLLRNIQYF. The full variable domain, with the rest looked up from reference TRBV11-3 and TRBJ2-4, is EAGVVQSPRYKIIEKKQPVAFWCNPISGHNTLYWYLQNLGQGPELLIRYENEEAVDDSQLPKDRFSAERLKGVDSTLKIQPAELGDSAVYLCASSFAGLLRNIQYFGAGTRLSVL.

This clonotype was counted many times. This chain connects TRBV2 to TRBJ1-1; 10 bases fit TRBD1. The length of the CDR3 is 16 residues. Trimming cost V 6 bases and J 7 bases; bases outside gene matches: 14. Germline CDR1 is SNHLY and CDR2 is FYNNEI. The CDR3 is CASSYNRDRGGDEAFF. The CDR3, as DNA: TGTGCCAGCAGCTATAACCGGGACAGGGGAGGAGATGAAGCTTTCTTT. The full variable domain, its missing parts supplied by reference TRBV2 and TRBJ1-1, is EPEVTQTPSHQVTQMGQEVILRCVPISNHLYFYWYRQILGQKVEFLVSFYNNEISEKSEIFDDQFSVERPDGSNFTLKIRSTKLEDSAMYFCASSYNRDRGGDEAFFGQGTRLTVV.

This clonotype has ten or more counts. J is TRBJ1-5 and V is TRBV27; D remains unclear. Trimming took off 4 bases at V and 7 bases at J, with 8 bases between the two ends. CDR3 size: 12 residues. Germline CDR1 MNHEY, CDR2 SMNVEV (reference sequence). Written as DNA, the CDR3 is TGTGCCAGCAGTTCGAGTGGCCAGCCCCAGCATTTT. This encodes CASSSSGQPQHF.

This clonotype showed up many times. The chain is built from TRBV28 and TRBJ1-5; D may be TRBD1 (6 bases). Germline V gives CDR1 MDHEN, CDR2 SYDVKM. The CDR3 sequence is 14 residues long. Trimming cost V 6 bases and J 2 bases, with 11 bases left between them. CDR3 region: CASRTGGRNQPQHF. The CDR3 region has the DNA TGTGCCAGCAGGACAGGAGGGCGCAATCAGCCCCAGCATTTT. Using reference TRBV28 and TRBJ1-5 for the parts outside the CDR3, the full variable domain is DVKVTQSSRYLVKRTGEKVFLECVQDMDHENMFWYRQDPGLGLRLIYFSYDVKMKEKGDIPEGYSVSREKKERFSLILESASTNQTSMYLCASRTGGRNQPQHFGDGTRLSIL.

This clonotype was seen ten or more times. V usage is TRBV5-1 and J usage is TRBJ2-5; 7 positions match TRBD2. This CDR3 is built from 15 residues. The V segment lost 4 bases and the J segment 3 bases; nucleotides outside the gene matches: 9. The germline gives CDR1 SGHRS, CDR2 YFSETQ. CDR3 nucleotides: TGCGCCAGCAGCCCAACCGGGAGGATAAAAGAGACCCAGTACTTC. It specifies CASSPTGRIKETQYF.

In its sample, this clonotype was seen many times. V usage is TRBV5-1 and J usage is TRBJ1-3; D is ambiguous. V was shortened by 4 bases and J by 0 bases, with 2 bases between the two germline ends. This CDR3 has 12 residues. Per the germline V gene, CDR1 is SGHRS and CDR2 is YFSETQ. Written as DNA, the CDR3 is TGCGCCAGCAGCGGCTCTGGAAACACCATATATTTT. It specifies CASSGSGNTIYF.

This clonotype was seen ten or more times. This chain connects TRBV28 to TRBJ1-5, with D unresolved. Trimming shortened V by 6 bases and J by 1 base, and 16 bases separated the two germline ends. The CDR3 contains 16 residues. The germline CDR1 and CDR2 sequences are MDHEN and SYDVKM. Written as DNA, the CDR3 is TGTGCCAGCAGATCAGAGAGGAGGGCGAGCAATCAGCCCCAGCATTTT. Amino acid sequence: CASRSERRASNQPQHF.

The V gene is TRBV11-2, the J gene TRBJ2-3; perhaps TRBD2 as D (6 bases). The CDR3 totals 19 residues. Trimming stripped 0 bases from V and 1 base from J, with 20 bases between. Germline V gene sequence: CDR1 SGHAT, CDR2 FQNNGV. CDR3 region: CASSLEAGTPAYGTDTQYF. DNA for the CDR3: TGTGCCAGCAGCTTAGAGGCGGGGACGCCTGCCTACGGCACAGATACGCAGTATTTT.

The genes are TRBV12-3 or TRBV12-4 and TRBJ2-1; 13 bases are shared with TRBD2. Trimming took 7 bases from V and 2 from J; bases not matched to a gene: 14. This CDR3 is 19 amino acids long. The DNA of the CDR3 is TGTGCCAGCAACGCCCCCCGGACTAGCGGGAGTTTTGCCTACAATGAGCAGTTCTTC. The encoded protein is CASNAPRTSGSFAYNEQFF.

The V gene is TRBV6-6, the J gene TRBJ2-2; 11 bases match TRBD2. Trimming removed 6 bases from V and 4 bases from J; junction bases left unmatched: 4. Germline assignment: CDR1 MNHNY and CDR2 SVGAGI (reference sequence). The CDR3 is made up of 15 amino acids. CDR3 loop: CASRIAGGGTGELFF. For the CDR3, the DNA is TGTGCCAGCAGAATAGCGGGAGGGGGCACCGGGGAGCTGTTTTTT.

This clonotype was counted at least ten times. The chain has TRBV29-1 and TRBJ1-2; 7 bases agree with TRBD1. The CDR3 totals 13 residues. Germline trimming cut 5 bases from V and 5 bases from J; bases unmatched to any gene: 8. Per germline, CDR1 SQVTM and CDR2 ANQGSEA. CDR3 bases: TGCAGCGTTAACAGGGGAGGGGGTTATGGCTACACCTTC. Protein product: CSVNRGGGYGYTF.

CDR3 DNA sequence: TGTGCCAGCAGCGGAGGGCCGCCTAGCGGGGTGGAGACCCAGTACTTC. Encoded protein: CASSGGPPSGVETQYF. The V and J genes are TRBV9 and TRBJ2-5; 9 bases line up with TRBD2. CDR3 size: 16 residues. The V and J ends lost 3 bases and 5 bases, in that order; junction bases with no gene match: 11. Germline CDR1 reads SGDLS; CDR2 reads YYNGEE.

This clonotype was observed at least ten times. The chain uses TRBV7-2 and TRBJ2-6, with D possibly being TRBD1 (6 bases). Germline-derived CDR1 and CDR2 are SGHTA and FQGNSA. CDR3 size: 16 residues. V was clipped by 6 bases and J by 0 bases, with 12 bases between them. The CDR3 DNA reads as TGTGCCAGCAGACTGACAGGAACCTCTGGGGCCAACGTCCTGACTTTC. Protein sequence: CASRLTGTSGANVLTF.

The table lists this clonotype with a few counts. The chain links TRBV2 to TRBJ2-1; 12 nucleotides agree with TRBD2. The germline V gene has CDR1 SNHLY and CDR2 FYNNEI. Trimming removed 2 bases from V and 8 bases from J; junction bases left unmatched: 7. The CDR3 runs 16 residues. For the CDR3, the DNA is TGTGCCAGCAGTGAATCTAGCGGGAGGGTTTTGGATGAGCAGTTCTTC. Its translation is CASSESSGRVLDEQFF.

V and J are TRBV30 and TRBJ1-4; 7 nucleotides agree with TRBD1. There are 13 residues in the CDR3. CDR1 and CDR2 (germline): GTSNPN, SVGIG (reference sequence). V dropped 8 bases and J dropped 3; count of bases not matched to a gene: 6. The CDR3 spells CALTGTANEKLFF. The CDR3 bases are TGTGCCCTCACAGGGACAGCTAATGAAAAACTGTTTTTT. The variable domain in full, with the rest retrieved from reference TRBV30 and TRBJ1-4, is SQTIHQWPATLVQPVGSPLSLECTVEGTSNPNLYWYRQAAGRGLQLLFYSVGIGQISSEVPQNLSASRPQDRQFILSSKKLLLSDSGFYLCALTGTANEKLFFGSGTQLSVL.

V gene TRBV28 combines with J gene TRBJ2-1, with 10 positions matching TRBD1. With V trimmed by 3 bases and J by 6 bases, 5 bases remained unmatched. Germline CDR1 is MDHEN and CDR2 is SYDVKM. The CDR3 length is 15 residues. CDR3 region: CASSFHRDRGNEQFF. Here the CDR3 DNA reads TGTGCCAGCAGTTTTCACCGGGACAGGGGCAATGAGCAGTTCTTC. Full variable domain (missing parts from reference TRBV28 and TRBJ2-1): DVKVTQSSRYLVKRTGEKVFLECVQDMDHENMFWYRQDPGLGLRLIYFSYDVKMKEKGDIPEGYSVSREKKERFSLILESASTNQTSMYLCASSFHRDRGNEQFFGPGTRLTVL.

This clonotype was seen at least ten times. V and J are TRBV20-1 and TRBJ2-4; D is ambiguous. Germline V gives CDR1 DFQATT, CDR2 SNEGSKA (reference sequence). Trimming left V 8 bases short and J 0 bases short, with 11 bases between. There are 13 residues in the CDR3. In DNA form, the CDR3 reads TGCAGTCGGGTACTACTAGCCAAAAACATTCAGTACTTC. It yields the protein CSRVLLAKNIQYF.

The chain is built from TRBV6-2 or TRBV6-3 and TRBJ2-7; 8 bases are a match to TRBD2. V was pared by 6 bases and J by 0 bases, with 10 bases of the junction left unmatched. Per germline, CDR1 MNHEY and CDR2 SVGEGT. This CDR3 contains 16 residues. The CDR3 coding sequence is TGTGCCAGCAGACCCTTGAGCGGGAGAACCTCCTACGAGCAGTACTTC. Translating gives CASRPLSGRTSYEQYF.

This clonotype is a singleton in its sample. A much bigger clone sits one base away, suggesting this may be a read error. The conserved final phenylalanine or tryptophan is absent from the CDR3, which likely points to a read error. The chain has TRBV19 and TRBJ2-5; maybe TRBD2 (6 bases). V gave up 3 bases and J gave up 1 base, with 9 bases separating them. CDR1 is LNHDA and CDR2 is SQIVND in the germline V gene (reference sequence). This CDR3 has 14 amino acids. The CDR3 protein is CASSITGVQETQYY. The CDR3 DNA sequence: TGTGCCAGTAGTATCACGGGAGTCCAAGAGACCCAGTACTAC.

This clonotype occurred a few times. The chain links TRBV15 to TRBJ1-3; 8 nucleotides match TRBD1. V lost 2 bases, J lost 4 bases, and 16 bases stayed unmatched. There are 19 residues in the CDR3. Germline CDR1 and CDR2: LNHNV and YYDKDF (reference sequence). In nucleotides, the CDR3 is TGTGCCACCAGCAGAATTTCAAGTGCAGGGGGCGTCTTCGGAAACACCATATATTTT. This gives the protein CATSRISSAGGVFGNTIYF.

This clonotype was counted a few times. J is TRBJ2-1 and V is TRBV10-2; D gene uncertain. Per the germline V gene, CDR1 is WSHSY and CDR2 is SAAADI. V lost 0 bases, J lost 9 bases, and 9 bases lay in between. The CDR3 is 13 amino acids. CDR3 DNA: TGCGCCAGCAGTGAGTCGACTCTAAGTGAGCAGTTCTTC. This sequence encodes CASSESTLSEQFF.

This clonotype was counted ten times or more. The chain combines TRBV20-1 with TRBJ1-6; 8 nucleotides agree with TRBD1. The V gene's germline CDR1 is DFQATT and CDR2 SNEGSKA (reference sequence). This CDR3 has 18 residues. The ends lost 2 bases at V and 0 bases at J; junction bases unmatched: 9. Here the CDR3 reads CSARIWDRLPSYNSPLHF. CDR3 bases: TGCAGTGCTAGAATATGGGACAGGCTCCCCTCCTATAATTCACCCCTCCACTTT.